This passage covers 23 T cell receptor beta chains from one sample sequenced in a study of breast tumors, draining lymph nodes, adjacent tissues. TCRdb re-called the multiplex PCR reads through MiXCR, storing one row per CDR3 protein. Among about 15,000 distinct CDR3 sequences listed, about 45% were seen once. Input material: tumor-adjacent breast tissue. Every receptor here comes from a female donor with breast cancer. Some clones in this sample may be carry-over from other donors' samples.

The chain joins TRBV24-1 to TRBJ2-7; 7 bases are a match to TRBD1. Trimming removed 3 bases from V and 0 bases from J; junction bases left unmatched: 1. Germline V gene lookup returns CDR1 KGHDR and CDR2 SFDVKD. The CDR3 consists of 14 residues. CDR3: CATSDRDSSYEQYF. The DNA for the CDR3 is TGTGCCACCAGTGATCGGGACAGCTCCTACGAGCAGTACTTC.

The chain combines TRBV7-2 with TRBJ1-3; D perhaps matches TRBD1 (5 bases). The germline V and J ends were trimmed by 3 bases and 0 bases, with 9 bases remaining between them. The germline CDR1 and CDR2 sequences are SGHTA and FQGNSA. This CDR3 has 15 residues. CDR3 sequence: CASSLGVRSGNTIYF. In DNA, the CDR3 is TGTGCCAGCAGCTTGGGGGTCCGCTCTGGAAACACCATATATTTT.

V and J are TRBV29-1 and TRBJ2-2, with 8 positions matching TRBD2. There are 14 residues in the CDR3. V dropped 5 bases and J dropped 6; count of bases not matched to a gene: 8. Germline assignment: CDR1 SQVTM and CDR2 ANQGSEA. This CDR3 is CSVTGAGGAGELFF. The CDR3 DNA follows: TGCAGCGTTACTGGTGCGGGGGGAGCCGGGGAGCTGTTTTTT.

This clonotype was detected once. The genes are TRBV6-6 and TRBJ2-1; tentative D call: TRBD2 (5 bases). Germline CDR1 reads MNHNY; CDR2 reads SVGAGI (reference sequence). This CDR3 region has 14 residues. The V and J ends lost 5 bases and 0 bases respectively, with 8 bases between them. The CDR3 DNA reads as TGTGCCAGCAGTCGAGAGGGCTCCTACAATGAGCAGTTCTTC. Its translation: CASSREGSYNEQFF.

This clonotype is labeled as medium-sized (0.01 to 0.1%). This chain uses TRBV4-1 with TRBJ1-2; D gene unclear. CDR1 is MGHRA, CDR2 YSYEKL, per germline. The CDR3 length is 16 residues. Trimming removed 1 base at V and 2 bases at J, with 14 bases between. The CDR3 coding sequence is TGCGCCAGCAGCCAAGTCCCCGGCGTAGGCAACTATGGCTACACCTTC. It yields the protein CASSQVPGVGNYGYTF.

This clonotype was counted between two and nine times. The chain carries TRBV2 and TRBJ1-5; D may be TRBD1 (5 bases). The CDR3 contains 13 residues. Germline V gene lookup returns CDR1 SNHLY and CDR2 FYNNEI. Trimming took off 6 bases at V and 1 base at J, with 7 bases between the two ends. CDR3 amino acids: CASRGVSNQPQHF. CDR3 coding DNA: TGTGCCAGCAGGGGGGTCAGCAATCAGCCCCAGCATTTT.

Notes on this clonotype: Germline is not matched at one junction end, which may reflect a read error. J is TRBJ2-1 and V is TRBV25-1; 9 positions agree with TRBD2. The CDR3 loop spans 17 amino acids. Germline assignment: CDR1 MGHDK and CDR2 SYGVNS. The CDR3 region has the DNA TGTGACAGCGGTGAACCCTTTATTAGCGGGAGAGGCTATGAGCAGTTCTTC. Its translation is CDSGEPFISGRGYEQFF.

This clonotype was picked up many times. The genes are TRBV5-4 and TRBJ2-5, with 16 bases lining up with TRBD2. With 4 bases clipped from V and 1 base from J, the junction kept 4 bases outside the gene matches. CDR3 size: 17 residues. Looked up from germline, CDR1 is SGHNT and CDR2 is YYREEE (reference sequence). The CDR3 reads CASSRGLAGGLQETQYF. CDR3 bases: TGTGCCAGCAGCCGGGGACTAGCGGGAGGGCTCCAAGAGACCCAGTACTTC. The complete variable domain, with remaining parts taken from reference TRBV5-4 and TRBJ2-5, reads ETGVTQSPTHLIKTRGQQVTLRCSSQSGHNTVSWYQQALGQGPQFIFQYYREEENGRGNFPPRFSGLQFPNYSSELNVNALELDDSALYLCASSRGLAGGLQETQYFGPGTRLLVL.

This clonotype was counted at least ten times. The rearrangement links TRBV6-1 to TRBJ2-1, with 15 bases aligning to TRBD2. Trimming at V came to 7 bases and at J to 2 bases, leaving 15 bases not matched to a gene. Germline CDR1 MNHNS, CDR2 SASEGT. The CDR3 consists of 20 residues. Here the CDR3 reads CASKLVGGTSGGRTYNEQFF. DNA for the CDR3: TGTGCCAGCAAGCTCGTGGGCGGGACTAGCGGGGGGAGGACCTACAATGAGCAGTTCTTC.

This clonotype is judged medium-sized. This rearrangement joins TRBV4-2 to TRBJ2-1; 8 bases agree with TRBD1. This CDR3 region has 16 residues. The ends lost 0 bases at V and 9 bases at J; junction bases unmatched: 10. Germline values: CDR1 LGHNA, CDR2 YNFKEQ. The CDR3, as DNA: TGTGCCAGCAGCCAAGAAAACAGGGGGTACGTGGGTGAGCAGTTCTTC. Protein product: CASSQENRGYVGEQFF.

V and J are TRBV5-1 and TRBJ1-2; 8 bases match TRBD1. CDR1 and CDR2 from the germline V gene are SGHRS and YFSETQ. The CDR3 spans 15 residues. Germline trimming cut 5 bases from V and 4 bases from J; bases unmatched to any gene: 10. CDR3 in DNA: TGCGCCAGCAGATTTGGGCAGGGGGCAATCTATGGCTACACCTTC. Its translation is CASRFGQGAIYGYTF.

This clonotype appeared a few times. This rearrangement joins TRBV15 to TRBJ1-2, with D hard to call. Per germline, CDR1 LNHNV and CDR2 YYDKDF (reference sequence). The CDR3 extends over 13 amino acids. V lost 0 bases to trimming and J lost 4 bases, with 6 bases between them. The CDR3 loop is CATSRDDLYGYTF. The CDR3 DNA reads as TGTGCCACCAGCAGAGATGACCTCTATGGCTACACCTTC.

This clonotype showed up just once. This CDR3 fails to terminate in the conserved phenylalanine or tryptophan, so it likely reflects a read error. This chain links TRBV9 with TRBJ2-1; D is undetermined. The V end was cut by 3 bases, the J end by 4 bases, with 8 bases between. CDR3 size: 13 residues. CDR1 and CDR2 from the germline V gene are SGDLS and YYNGEE. This CDR3 is CASSEVGYNEQFL. The DNA of the CDR3 is TGTGCCAGCAGCGAGGTTGGATACAATGAGCAGTTCCTC.

The table lists this clonotype with many counts. The chain recombines TRBV28 with TRBJ2-7; D is unclear. Germline CDR1 and CDR2: MDHEN and SYDVKM. V dropped 5 bases and J dropped 5 bases, with 10 bases sitting between them. The CDR3 totals 12 residues. CDR3 bases: TGTGCCAGCAGTATAAAAAGTAACGAGCAGTACTTC. The encoded protein is CASSIKSNEQYF. Complete variable domain (other parts from reference TRBV28 and TRBJ2-7): DVKVTQSSRYLVKRTGEKVFLECVQDMDHENMFWYRQDPGLGLRLIYFSYDVKMKEKGDIPEGYSVSREKKERFSLILESASTNQTSMYLCASSIKSNEQYFGPGTRLTVT.

This clonotype came up many times. The rearrangement joins TRBV3-1 to TRBJ1-1; the D is unclear. The CDR3 runs 11 residues. Germline CDR1 is LGHDT and CDR2 is YNNKEL (reference sequence). V lost 4 bases and J 1 base, leaving 1 base between the germline ends. CDR3 DNA: TGTGCCAGCAGCCGGAACACTGAAGCTTTCTTT. Translated: CASSRNTEAFF.

The rearrangement links TRBV4-3 to TRBJ2-1; D perhaps matches TRBD1 (6 bases). Germline loops: CDR1 LGHNA, CDR2 YSLEER. This CDR3 is built from 15 residues. V gave up 4 bases and J gave up 6 bases, with 16 bases separating them. CDR3 residues: CASSLSQGWSNEQFF. CDR3 DNA: TGCGCCAGCAGCCTATCACAGGGATGGAGCAATGAGCAGTTCTTC.

This clonotype qualifies as medium-sized. J is TRBJ2-2 and V is TRBV7-9; 7 bases fit TRBD1. This CDR3 is 15 amino acids long. Germline V CDR1 and CDR2: SEHNR, FQNEAQ (reference sequence). The trim removed 7 bases at V and 6 bases at J, leaving 11 bases unmatched. The CDR3 loop is CASTITTGVPGELFF. The CDR3 DNA follows: TGTGCCAGCACCATTACCACAGGGGTTCCCGGGGAGCTGTTTTTT.

This clonotype has ten or more counts. A read error may be the cause here, since a much bigger clone is one base away. The V gene is TRBV6-2 or TRBV6-3, the J gene TRBJ2-2; TRBD2 matches at 8 bases. CDR1 and CDR2 (germline): MNHEY, SVGEGT. The junction had 12 bases not matched to a gene; V was cut back by 6 bases and J by 0 bases. The CDR3 sequence is 18 residues long. The CDR3 sequence: CASRHKSWTSPNTGELFF. The CDR3 DNA reads TGTGCCAGCAGACATAAATCATGGACTAGCCCGAACACCGGGGAGCTGTTTTTT.

This clonotype was picked up a small number of times. V is TRBV20-1 and J is TRBJ2-3; the match to TRBD2 covers 7 bases. The CDR3 contains 15 residues. Losses at the gene ends were 2 bases for V and 4 bases for J; bases not matched to a gene: 9. In germline, CDR1 is DFQATT, CDR2 SNEGSKA (reference sequence). CDR3 protein: CSARKVAGGADTQYF. In DNA, the CDR3 is TGCAGTGCTAGAAAAGTAGCGGGCGGGGCAGATACGCAGTATTTT.

This clonotype has a single count. The chain joins TRBV9 to TRBJ1-3, with 7 nucleotides matching TRBD1. Trimming removed 4 bases from V and 0 bases from J; junction bases left unmatched: 7. The CDR3 has 16 amino acids. The germline V gene has CDR1 SGDLS and CDR2 YYNGEE. CDR3 in amino acids: CASSPTGEISGNTIYF. CDR3 DNA: TGTGCCAGCAGCCCCACAGGGGAGATCTCTGGAAACACCATATATTTT.

This clonotype was counted many times. Possible read error: a much larger clone is one base away. The chain combines TRBV9 with TRBJ2-5; 11 bases align to TRBD2. Germline CDR1 and CDR2: SGDLS and YYNGEE. The ends lost 0 bases at V and 3 bases at J; junction bases unmatched: 22. The CDR3 contains 22 residues. This CDR3 reads CASSVGSGGASMPTPQEETQYF. In DNA, the CDR3 is TGTGCCAGCAGCGTAGGTAGCGGGGGGGCGTCCATGCCTACTCCTCAGGAAGAGACCCAGTACTTC.

This chain connects TRBV20-1 to TRBJ2-7; no reliable D call. V was clipped by 3 bases and J by 2 bases, with 11 bases between them. The CDR3 runs 13 residues. The germline gives CDR1 DFQATT, CDR2 SNEGSKA (reference sequence). CDR3 amino acids: CSASQRQTYEQYF. CDR3 nucleotides: TGCAGTGCTAGTCAAAGGCAAACCTACGAGCAGTACTTC.

There are many counts of this clonotype. This may be a read error, as it is one base from a much larger clone. The rearrangement uses TRBV20-1 and TRBJ1-2; 10 bases are a match to TRBD1. The germline CDR1 and CDR2 sequences are DFQATT and SNEGSKA (reference sequence). Trimming removed 6 bases from V and 4 bases from J; junction bases left unmatched: 11. The CDR3 runs to 15 residues. The CDR3 loop is CSAERGQGGTYGYTF. CDR3 bases: TGCAGTGCCGAACGTGGACAGGGGGGAACCTATGGCTACACCTTC.